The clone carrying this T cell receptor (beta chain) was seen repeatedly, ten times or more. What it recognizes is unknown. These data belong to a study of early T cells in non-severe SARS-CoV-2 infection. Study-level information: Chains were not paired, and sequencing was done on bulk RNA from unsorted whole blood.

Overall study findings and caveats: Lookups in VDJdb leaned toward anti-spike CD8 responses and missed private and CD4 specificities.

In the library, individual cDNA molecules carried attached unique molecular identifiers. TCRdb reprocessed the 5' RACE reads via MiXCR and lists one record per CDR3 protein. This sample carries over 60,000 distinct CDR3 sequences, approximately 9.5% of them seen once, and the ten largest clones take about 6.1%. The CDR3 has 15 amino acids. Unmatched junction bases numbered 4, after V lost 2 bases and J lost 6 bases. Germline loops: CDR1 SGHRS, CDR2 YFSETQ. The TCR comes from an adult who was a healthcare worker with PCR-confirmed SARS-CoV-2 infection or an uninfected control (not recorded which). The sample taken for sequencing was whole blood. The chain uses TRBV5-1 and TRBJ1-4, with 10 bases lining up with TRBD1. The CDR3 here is CASSFGTGADEKLFF. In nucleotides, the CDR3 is TGCGCCAGCAGCTTCGGGACAGGGGCTGATGAAAAACTGTTTTTT.